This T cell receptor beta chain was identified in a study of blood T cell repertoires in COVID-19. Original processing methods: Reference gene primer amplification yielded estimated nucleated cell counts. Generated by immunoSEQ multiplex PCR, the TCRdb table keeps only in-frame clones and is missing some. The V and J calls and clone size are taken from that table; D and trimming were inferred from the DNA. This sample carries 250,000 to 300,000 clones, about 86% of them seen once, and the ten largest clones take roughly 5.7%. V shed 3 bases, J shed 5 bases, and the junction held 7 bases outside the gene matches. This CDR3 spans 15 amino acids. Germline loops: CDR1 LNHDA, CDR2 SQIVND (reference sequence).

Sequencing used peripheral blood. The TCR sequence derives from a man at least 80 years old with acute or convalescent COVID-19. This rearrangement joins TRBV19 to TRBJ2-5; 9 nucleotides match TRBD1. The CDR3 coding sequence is TGTGCCAGTAGTATCCAAGGACAGGGGACGGAGACCCAGTACTTC. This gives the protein CASSIQGQGTETQYF. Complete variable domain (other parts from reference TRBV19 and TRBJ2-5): DGGITQSPKYLFRKEGQNVTLSCEQNLNHDAMYWYRQDPGQGLRLIYYSQIVNDFQKGDIAEGYSVSREKKESFPLTVTSAQKNPTAFYLCASSIQGQGTETQYFGPGTRLLVL.